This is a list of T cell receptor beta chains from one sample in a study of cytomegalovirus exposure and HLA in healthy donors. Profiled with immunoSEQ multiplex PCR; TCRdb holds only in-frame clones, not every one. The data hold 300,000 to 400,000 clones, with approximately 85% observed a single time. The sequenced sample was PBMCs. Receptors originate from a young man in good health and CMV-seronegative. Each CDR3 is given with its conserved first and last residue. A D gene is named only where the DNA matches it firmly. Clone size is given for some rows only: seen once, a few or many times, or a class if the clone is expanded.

CDR3nt: TGTGCCACCAGCAGGAACGAGAACAATGAGCAGTTCTTC
CDR3aa: CATSRNENNEQFF
v_gene: TRBV15
j_gene: TRBJ2-1
d_gene: NA
abundance: NA

CDR3nt: TGTGCCTGGAGGGACAGACCTAATGAGCAGTTCTTC
CDR3aa: CAWRDRPNEQFF
v_gene: TRBV30
j_gene: TRBJ2-1
d_gene: NA
abundance: NA

CDR3nt: TGTGCCAGTAGTATCTTAGGGGGTCGGGATACGCAGTATTTT
CDR3aa: CASSILGGRDTQYF
v_gene: TRBV19
j_gene: TRBJ2-3
d_gene: NA
abundance: NA

CDR3nt: TGTGCCAGCAGCAGGAACCGGGACTCCTACGAGCAGTACTTC
CDR3aa: CASSRNRDSYEQYF
v_gene: TRBV7-9
j_gene: TRBJ2-7
d_gene: NA
abundance: NA

CDR3nt: TGCGCCAGCAGCTTGAGGACAGGGGGTAAGGAGACCCAGTACTTC
CDR3aa: CASSLRTGGKETQYF
v_gene: TRBV5-1
j_gene: TRBJ2-5
d_gene: TRBD1
abundance: NA

CDR3nt: TGTGCCAGCAGTGAAGCGTTGCGAGGGTACGAAAAACTGTTTTTT
CDR3aa: CASSEALRGYEKLFF
v_gene: TRBV2
j_gene: TRBJ1-4
d_gene: NA
abundance: NA

CDR3nt: TGTGCCAGCGGGACAGGAAACACCATATATTTT
CDR3aa: CASGTGNTIYF
v_gene: TRBV19
j_gene: TRBJ1-3
d_gene: NA
abundance: NA

CDR3nt: TGCGCCAGCAGCCAAGATAGCGGGCATCGACTCCACTTT
CDR3aa: CASSQDSGHRLHF
v_gene: TRBV4-3
j_gene: TRBJ1-6
d_gene: NA
abundance: few

CDR3nt: TGTGCCAGCAGCTTGTACAGATATAACTATGGCTACACCTTC
CDR3aa: CASSLYRYNYGYTF
v_gene: TRBV5-4
j_gene: TRBJ1-2
d_gene: NA
abundance: NA

CDR3nt: TGTGCCAGCAGCTTGGCCCAGGGGGCCTACGAGCAGTACTTC
CDR3aa: CASSLAQGAYEQYF
v_gene: TRBV5-6
j_gene: TRBJ2-7
d_gene: TRBD1
abundance: NA

CDR3nt: TGCGCCAGCAGGTACAGGAACACCGGGGAGCTGTTTTTT
CDR3aa: CASRYRNTGELFF
v_gene: TRBV5-1
j_gene: TRBJ2-2
d_gene: NA
abundance: once

CDR3nt: TGTGCCAGCAGCCGGACAGGGGGAGGTGAAAAACTGTTTTTT
CDR3aa: CASSRTGGGEKLFF
v_gene: TRBV13
j_gene: TRBJ1-4
d_gene: TRBD1
abundance: NA

CDR3nt: TGTGCCAGCAGCTTGCTACCGGGACTAGCGGCCCAAGATACGCAGTATTTT
CDR3aa: CASSLLPGLAAQDTQYF
v_gene: TRBV7-9
j_gene: TRBJ2-3
d_gene: TRBD2
abundance: few

CDR3nt: TGCGCCAGCAGCGAGTCCGGGACATTGAACACTGAAGCTTTCTTT
CDR3aa: CASSESGTLNTEAFF
v_gene: TRBV4-1
j_gene: TRBJ1-1
d_gene: NA
abundance: NA

CDR3nt: TGTGCCAGCAGCTTAGGACAGGGCATCAATCAGCCCCAGCATTTT
CDR3aa: CASSLGQGINQPQHF
v_gene: TRBV7-8
j_gene: TRBJ1-5
d_gene: TRBD1
abundance: few

CDR3nt: TGCGCCAGCAGCTCAGGACAGACCTACGAGCAGTACTTC
CDR3aa: CASSSGQTYEQYF
v_gene: TRBV5-1
j_gene: TRBJ2-7
d_gene: NA
abundance: once

CDR3nt: TGTGCCAGCAGTTACGGGGGGGGCAGATCGGTCACTGAAGCTTTCTTT
CDR3aa: CASSYGGGRSVTEAFF
v_gene: TRBV6-6
j_gene: TRBJ1-1
d_gene: NA
abundance: NA

CDR3nt: TGTGCCAGCAGCTTAGAGTTAATTCATGCGACTCCGCTCCGGTACGAGCAGTACTTC
CDR3aa: CASSLELIHATPLRYEQYF
v_gene: TRBV7-7
j_gene: TRBJ2-7
d_gene: NA
abundance: few

CDR3nt: TGTGCCAGCAGCCAAGACAGGGGGCTATTCGCCTACGAGCAGTACTTC
CDR3aa: CASSQDRGLFAYEQYF
v_gene: TRBV4-2
j_gene: TRBJ2-7
d_gene: TRBD1
abundance: NA

CDR3nt: TGTGCCTGGGATACGGGACAGGGGGCTCGAAAACTGTTTTTT
CDR3aa: CAWDTGQGARKLFF
v_gene: TRBV30
j_gene: TRBJ1-4
d_gene: TRBD1
abundance: NA

CDR3nt: TGTGCCAGCAGCTTAGAAGGTCTAGGACTAGCGGGGGGGCCGTACAATGAGCAGTTCTTC
CDR3aa: CASSLEGLGLAGGPYNEQFF
v_gene: TRBV11-2
j_gene: TRBJ2-1
d_gene: TRBD2
abundance: once

CDR3nt: TGTGCCAGCAGCTCCGGGGGACAGGGTAATCAGCCCCAGCATTTT
CDR3aa: CASSSGGQGNQPQHF
v_gene: TRBV11-2
j_gene: TRBJ1-5
d_gene: TRBD1
abundance: NA

CDR3nt: TGTGCCAGCTCACGAGGTGCCTACGAGCAGTACTTC
CDR3aa: CASSRGAYEQYF
v_gene: TRBV18
j_gene: TRBJ2-7
d_gene: NA
abundance: NA

CDR3nt: TGTGCCAGCAGCTTACAGCAACAGAACATTTATGGCTACACCTTC
CDR3aa: CASSLQQQNIYGYTF
v_gene: TRBV7-8
j_gene: TRBJ1-2
d_gene: NA
abundance: NA

CDR3nt: TGTGCCAGCAGCTTCGGAGACTTTAACTATGGCTACACCTTC
CDR3aa: CASSFGDFNYGYTF
v_gene: TRBV5-4
j_gene: TRBJ1-2
d_gene: NA
abundance: NA

CDR3nt: TGTGCCAGCAGTGGCGAGGTGAACACTGAAGCTTTCTTT
CDR3aa: CASSGEVNTEAFF
v_gene: TRBV2
j_gene: TRBJ1-1
d_gene: NA
abundance: NA

CDR3nt: TGTGCCAGCAGCTTAAGGACTCAGGTCCCTGAAGCTTTCTTT
CDR3aa: CASSLRTQVPEAFF
v_gene: TRBV7-2
j_gene: TRBJ1-1
d_gene: NA
abundance: NA

CDR3nt: TGTGCCAGCAGCCAACCAGACAGGGGGCGAACTGAAGCTTTCTTT
CDR3aa: CASSQPDRGRTEAFF
v_gene: TRBV4-2
j_gene: TRBJ1-1
d_gene: TRBD1
abundance: NA

CDR3nt: TGTGCCAGCAGCCGAGGCGGAAAGAACACTGAAGCTTTCTTT
CDR3aa: CASSRGGKNTEAFF
v_gene: TRBV7-2
j_gene: TRBJ1-1
d_gene: NA
abundance: NA

CDR3nt: TGTGCCAGCAGTTACTCGGGCGGGGGCGTTATAGATGGCTACACCTTC
CDR3aa: CASSYSGGGVIDGYTF
v_gene: TRBV6-5
j_gene: TRBJ1-2
d_gene: NA
abundance: NA

CDR3nt: TGTGCCAGCAGTCAAGGGGGTAATGAAAAACTGTTTTTT
CDR3aa: CASSQGGNEKLFF
v_gene: TRBV7-6
j_gene: TRBJ1-4
d_gene: NA
abundance: NA

CDR3nt: TGTGCCAGCCAAGCGACAGGTACGGCGAACACTGAAGCTTTCTTT
CDR3aa: CASQATGTANTEAFF
v_gene: TRBV9
j_gene: TRBJ1-1
d_gene: NA
abundance: NA

CDR3nt: TGTGCCTGGAGGGGGACAGGGGATGCTACGAGGGAGCTGTTTTTT
CDR3aa: CAWRGTGDATRELFF
v_gene: TRBV30
j_gene: TRBJ2-2
d_gene: TRBD1
abundance: NA

CDR3nt: TGTGCCAGTAGCGCAGGGACAGGAGTTCAGCCCCAGCATTTT
CDR3aa: CASSAGTGVQPQHF
v_gene: TRBV19
j_gene: TRBJ1-5
d_gene: TRBD1
abundance: NA

CDR3nt: TGTGCCAGCAGCCTCGGGTTTCTAAATTCACCCCTCCACTTT
CDR3aa: CASSLGFLNSPLHF
v_gene: TRBV7-6
j_gene: TRBJ1-6
d_gene: NA
abundance: NA

CDR3nt: TGTGCCAGCAGTGAATGGGGTAGCGGGGGGCTTGGGTCCCAAGAGACCCAGTACTTC
CDR3aa: CASSEWGSGGLGSQETQYF
v_gene: TRBV6-1
j_gene: TRBJ2-5
d_gene: TRBD2
abundance: once

CDR3nt: TGCGCCAGCAGCTTACAGGGGAACGAGCAGTACTTC
CDR3aa: CASSLQGNEQYF
v_gene: TRBV5-1
j_gene: TRBJ2-7
d_gene: TRBD1
abundance: NA

CDR3nt: TGTGCCAGCAGTGAAGCCGGACTCCTTCCTTACGAGCAGTACTTC
CDR3aa: CASSEAGLLPYEQYF
v_gene: TRBV6-1
j_gene: TRBJ2-7
d_gene: NA
abundance: NA

CDR3nt: TGTGCCTGGAGTAATACCCGACGACAGGTAGGCTCCTACGAGCAGTACTTC
CDR3aa: CAWSNTRRQVGSYEQYF
v_gene: TRBV30
j_gene: TRBJ2-7
d_gene: NA
abundance: NA

CDR3nt: TGTGCCAGCAGCTTGCTTGCGGGGGCCGTTATCCATGAGCAGTTCTTC
CDR3aa: CASSLLAGAVIHEQFF
v_gene: TRBV11-2
j_gene: TRBJ2-1
d_gene: NA
abundance: NA

CDR3nt: TGCGCCAGCAGCCTTGGGACAGGGGGATCCTACGAGCAGTACTTC
CDR3aa: CASSLGTGGSYEQYF
v_gene: TRBV5-1
j_gene: TRBJ2-7
d_gene: TRBD1
abundance: NA

CDR3nt: TGTGCCAGTAGTATTTCAGCTGCAGGGGGCCAGCCCCAGCATTTT
CDR3aa: CASSISAAGGQPQHF
v_gene: TRBV19
j_gene: TRBJ1-5
d_gene: TRBD1
abundance: NA

CDR3nt: TGCGCCAGCAGCGCAGGGGCTAACTATGGCTACACCTTC
CDR3aa: CASSAGANYGYTF
v_gene: TRBV5-1
j_gene: TRBJ1-2
d_gene: NA
abundance: NA

CDR3nt: TGTGCCAGCAGTCCGGAGGGGTCGACCTACAATGAGCAGTTCTTC
CDR3aa: CASSPEGSTYNEQFF
v_gene: TRBV27
j_gene: TRBJ2-1
d_gene: NA
abundance: NA

CDR3nt: TGTGCCAGCAGTTACTCGCGTTTACACAATGAGCAGTTCTTC
CDR3aa: CASSYSRLHNEQFF
v_gene: TRBV6-5
j_gene: TRBJ2-1
d_gene: NA
abundance: NA

CDR3nt: TGTGCCACCAGCAGACGGGACTTTCTATGGGGCGATGAGCAGTTCTTC
CDR3aa: CATSRRDFLWGDEQFF
v_gene: TRBV15
j_gene: TRBJ2-1
d_gene: NA
abundance: NA

CDR3nt: TGTGCCAGCAGTTTAACCGGGGGGGCCCGAGAGACCCAGTACTTC
CDR3aa: CASSLTGGARETQYF
v_gene: TRBV27
j_gene: TRBJ2-5
d_gene: TRBD2
abundance: NA

CDR3nt: TGCGCCAGCAGTGACACCCAGGGGTTAGAGCAGTACTTC
CDR3aa: CASSDTQGLEQYF
v_gene: TRBV10-1
j_gene: TRBJ2-7
d_gene: NA
abundance: NA